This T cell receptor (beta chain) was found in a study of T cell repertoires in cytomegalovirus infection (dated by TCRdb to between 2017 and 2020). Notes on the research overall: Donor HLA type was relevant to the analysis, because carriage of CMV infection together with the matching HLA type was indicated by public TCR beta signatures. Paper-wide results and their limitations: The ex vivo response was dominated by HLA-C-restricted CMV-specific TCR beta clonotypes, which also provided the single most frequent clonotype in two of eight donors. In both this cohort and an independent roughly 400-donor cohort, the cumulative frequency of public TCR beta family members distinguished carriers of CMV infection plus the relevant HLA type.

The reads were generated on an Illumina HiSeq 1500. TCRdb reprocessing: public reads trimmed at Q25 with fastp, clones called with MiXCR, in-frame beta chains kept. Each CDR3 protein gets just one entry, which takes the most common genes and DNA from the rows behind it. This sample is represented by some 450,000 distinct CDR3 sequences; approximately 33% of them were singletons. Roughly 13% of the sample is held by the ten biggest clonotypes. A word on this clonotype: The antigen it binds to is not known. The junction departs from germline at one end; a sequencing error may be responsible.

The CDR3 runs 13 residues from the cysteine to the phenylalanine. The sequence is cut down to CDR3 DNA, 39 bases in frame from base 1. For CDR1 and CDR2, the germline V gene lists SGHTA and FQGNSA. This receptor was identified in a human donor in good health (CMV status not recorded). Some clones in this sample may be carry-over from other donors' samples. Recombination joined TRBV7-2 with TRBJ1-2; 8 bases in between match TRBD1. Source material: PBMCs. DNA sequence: TGTTCCAGCAGCCGGACAGGGAGTATTGGCTACACCTTC. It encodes CSSSRTGSIGYTF.